This T cell receptor beta chain was identified during a study of cytomegalovirus exposure and HLA in healthy donors. As regards this clone: Its antigen is unknown.

Each donor was nominally healthy when sampled (though unrecorded immune exposures were likely). The CDR3 runs to 19 residues. Per germline, CDR1 SGHTA and CDR2 FQGNSA. The germline V and J ends were trimmed by 2 bases and 2 bases, with 24 bases remaining between them. Findings and limits, study-wide: A classifier reportedly called cytomegalovirus status with high sensitivity and specificity.

PCR amplification relied on 60 Vbeta primers (plus 13 Jbeta primers). This table comes from immunoSEQ multiplex PCR, and its TCRdb copy is limited to in-frame clones, with some not included. Of more than 85,000 clones listed, less than 65% were seen once; the top ten hold under 8%. The sequence came from a woman aged 25 to 39 in good health and CMV-seronegative. This chain connects TRBV7-2 to TRBJ1-2; tentative D call: TRBD1 (6 bases). Specimen: PBMCs. In DNA form, the CDR3 reads TGTGCCAGCAGCTTAATGTACAGGGTTCTCGAAGGTTTAAACTATGGCTACACCTTC. Its protein product is CASSLMYRVLEGLNYGYTF.